These 31 T cell receptor beta chains were sequenced from one sample in a study of T cells in pancreatic ductal adenocarcinoma. Profiled with immunoSEQ multiplex PCR; TCRdb holds only in-frame clones, not every one. The sample comprises a few thousand clones, around three quarters of which are singletons, and 8.8% rests with the top ten. No neoadjuvant therapy was given to the selected pancreatic ductal adenocarcinoma patients before their surgery. The sequenced sample consisted of pancreatic tumor tissue. All receptors derive from a human donor with pancreatic ductal adenocarcinoma.

The chain is built from TRBV7-9 and TRBJ2-5; TRBD2 aligns across 7 bases. Looked up from germline, CDR1 is SEHNR and CDR2 is FQNEAQ (reference sequence). The CDR3 runs 15 residues. The V and J ends lost 1 base and 5 bases, in that order; junction bases with no gene match: 7. CDR3 amino acids: CASSLGETSLETQYF. The CDR3 DNA reads TGTGCCAGCAGCTTAGGGGAGACTAGCCTTGAGACCCAGTACTTC. The full variable domain, its missing parts supplied by reference TRBV7-9 and TRBJ2-5, is DTGVSQNPRHKITKRGQNVTFRCDPISEHNRLYWYRQTLGQGPEFLTYFQNEAQLEKSRLLSDRFSAERPKGSFSTLEIQRTEQGDSAMYLCASSLGETSLETQYFGPGTRLLVL.

This clone was observed a few times. The chain recombines TRBV9 with TRBJ1-2; 11 bases match TRBD1. Germline V gene data show CDR1 as SGDLS and CDR2 as YYNGEE. Trimming at V came to 3 bases and at J to 4 bases, leaving 8 bases not matched to a gene. This CDR3 is 16 amino acids long. For the CDR3, the DNA is TGTGCCAGCAGCGACCAGGGACAGGGGGAAAGCTATGGCTACACCTTC. Translation: CASSDQGQGESYGYTF.

The genes are TRBV9 and TRBJ2-3, with a weak D call TRBD1 (7 bases). The V gene lost 2 bases and the J gene lost 0 bases, with 16 bases spanning the gap. Germline CDR1 reads SGDLS; CDR2 reads YYNGEE. The CDR3 is 17 amino acids. Written as DNA, the CDR3 is TGTGCCAGCAGCGTGGAAGGAGGGGGCTTAAGCACAGATACGCAGTATTTT. Its protein is CASSVEGGGLSTDTQYF.

The chain links TRBV11-2 to TRBJ1-1; tentative D call: TRBD1 (5 bases). The germline gives CDR1 SGHAT, CDR2 FQNNGV. The V end was cut by 7 bases, the J end by 3 bases, with 15 bases between. The CDR3 extends over 14 amino acids. CDR3: CASTSSGGDTEAFF. The CDR3 DNA reads as TGTGCCAGCACCAGTTCCGGGGGAGACACTGAAGCTTTCTTT.

This clone has a handful of counts. This chain joins TRBV11-2 and TRBJ2-3; TRBD2 matches at 7 bases. This CDR3 region has 17 residues. Unmatched junction bases numbered 11, after V lost 5 bases and J lost 0 bases. CDR1 is SGHAT, CDR2 FQNNGV, per germline. The DNA of the CDR3 is TGTGCCAGCAGCCCCGATTACTCGGGGGGAAGCACAGATACGCAGTATTTT. Translation: CASSPDYSGGSTDTQYF.

This clone was recorded only once. The chain has TRBV5-1 and TRBJ1-6; 8 bases map to TRBD1. V dropped 3 bases and J dropped 7; count of bases not matched to a gene: 6. Germline-derived CDR1 and CDR2 are SGHRS and YFSETQ. This CDR3 has 15 amino acids. The CDR3, as DNA: TGCGCCAGCAGCTCGTGGGACAGGCGGAATTCACCCCTCCACTTT. Protein: CASSSWDRRNSPLHF. Based on the CDR3 plus reference TRBV5-1 and TRBJ1-6, the full variable domain is KAGVTQTPRYLIKTRGQQVTLSCSPISGHRSVSWYQQTPGQGLQFLFEYFSETQRNKGNFPGRFSGRQFSNSRSEMNVSTLELGDSALYLCASSSWDRRNSPLHFGNGTRLTVT.

The chain uses TRBV7-2 and TRBJ2-5; TRBD2 matches at 7 bases. CDR1 and CDR2 (germline): SGHTA, FQGNSA. The V and J ends lost 6 bases and 6 bases, in that order; junction bases with no gene match: 7. This CDR3 is built from 13 residues. The CDR3, as DNA: TGTGCCAGCAGGAACGGGGGGAGCAAGACCCAGTACTTC. Encoded protein: CASRNGGSKTQYF.

This clone was picked up a small number of times. The rearrangement uses TRBV28 and TRBJ1-3, with 7 bases fitting TRBD1. V trimming: 6 bases; J trimming: 0 bases; junction bases outside the gene matches: 5. CDR3 length: 15 amino acids. The germline V gene encodes CDR1 MDHEN and CDR2 SYDVKM. The CDR3 nucleotides read TGTGCCAGCAGGCGCGCAGGGGGCTCTGGAAACACCATATATTTT. Residues: CASRRAGGSGNTIYF.

As DNA, the CDR3 is TGTGCCATCAGTGAGTCAAACGTAAGGGGAGAAAAACTGTTTTTT. Translation: CAISESNVRGEKLFF. The V call is TRBV10-3, the J call TRBJ1-4, with D tentatively TRBD1 (5 bases). Germline V lookup: CDR1 ENHRY, CDR2 SYGVKD. The CDR3 runs 15 residues. Between the trimmed V and J ends, which lost 0 bases and 8 bases, there was a span of 13 bases.

The chain couples TRBV5-1 to TRBJ2-1; 7 nucleotides align to TRBD2. J lost 2 bases, V lost 0 bases, and 5 bases had no gene match. The CDR3 runs 16 residues. Germline values: CDR1 SGHRS, CDR2 YFSETQ. For the CDR3, the DNA is TGCGCCAGCAGCTTGGGGCTAGCGGTCACCTACAATGAGCAGTTCTTC. Its protein is CASSLGLAVTYNEQFF.

J is TRBJ2-2 and V is TRBV9; D ambiguous. The CDR3 has 14 amino acids. The V end lost 4 bases, the J end lost 2 bases, and 9 bases lay between the germline ends. From germline, CDR1 is SGDLS and CDR2 YYNGEE. The CDR3 DNA reads TGTGCCAGCAGCTCCGGAGTTAACACCGGGGAGCTGTTTTTT. Translation gives CASSSGVNTGELFF.

V and J are TRBV21-1 and TRBJ2-3; the table's D call of TRBD1 was not tested on the DNA. TRBV21-1 is deemed a pseudogene. The length of the CDR3 is 18 residues. The CDR3 is CASSRLPGKVILPDTQYF. The CDR3 DNA is TGTGCCAGCAGCCGACTTCCAGGGAAGGTGATTCTCCCAGATACGCAGTATTTT.

The gene calls are TRBV5-3 and TRBJ2-6; TRBD2 agrees at 9 bases. TRBV5-3 is an ORF; its function is uncertain. J was trimmed by 0 bases and V by 2 bases; bases with no gene match: 6. This CDR3 is 18 amino acids long. CDR3 in DNA: TGTGCCAGAAGCTTCCGACAAGCGGGGGGCTCTGGGGCCAACGTCCTGACTTTC. Translating gives CARSFRQAGGSGANVLTF.

V is TRBV11-3 and J is TRBJ2-7; 8 bases fit TRBD1. This CDR3 spans 15 amino acids. Trimming took 3 bases from V and 2 from J; bases not matched to a gene: 6. CDR1 and CDR2 (germline): SGHNT, YENEEA. CDR3 nucleotides: TGTGCCAGCAGCTTGACAGGGGTTGGGACCTACGAGCAGTACTTC. It translates to CASSLTGVGTYEQYF.

The gene calls are TRBV10-1 and TRBJ1-5; 8 nucleotides line up with TRBD1. This CDR3 is 14 amino acids long. V trimming: 8 bases; J trimming: 1 base; junction bases outside the gene matches: 4. Germline V CDR1 and CDR2: WNHNN, SYGVQD (reference sequence). The CDR3 DNA reads as TGCGCCAGCGGACAGGGAGGAAGCAATCAGCCCCAGCATTTT. This gives the protein CASGQGGSNQPQHF.

This clone has only one observation. The CDR3 loop reads CASSGGTGGIGGYTF. The CDR3 bases are TGTGCCAGCAGTGGGGGGACAGGGGGCATCGGTGGCTACACCTTC. This chain uses TRBV25-1 with TRBJ1-2; 12 bases are shared with TRBD1. The CDR3 spans 15 residues. J was trimmed by 7 bases and V by 4 bases; bases with no gene match: 7. Germline loops: CDR1 MGHDK, CDR2 SYGVNS.

Details on this clone: At one end the junction does not follow the germline gene, possibly because of a read error. This chain joins TRBV7-3 and TRBJ1-1; weak D call: TRBD1 (6 bases). CDR1 is SGHTA and CDR2 is FQGTGA in the germline V gene. The CDR3 is made up of 12 amino acids. This CDR3 is CVSSSRGTEAFF. The CDR3 DNA reads TGTGTCAGCAGTTCCCGTGGGACAGAAGCTTTCTTT.

This sequence joins TRBV18 and TRBJ2-1; tentative D call: TRBD1 (5 bases). The CDR3 spans 15 residues. In germline, CDR1 is KGHSH, CDR2 LQKENI. The V and J ends lost 6 bases and 2 bases respectively, with 14 bases between them. CDR3 bases: TGTGCCAGCTCCAATCTGCAGGGTACCTACAATGAGCAGTTCTTC. The encoded protein is CASSNLQGTYNEQFF. Full variable domain (missing parts from reference TRBV18 and TRBJ2-1): NAGVMQNPRHLVRRRGQEARLRCSPMKGHSHVYWYRQLPEEGLKFMVYLQKENIIDESGMPKERFSAEFPKEGPSILRIQQVVRGDSAAYFCASSNLQGTYNEQFFGPGTRLTVL.

The V call is TRBV4-1, the J call TRBJ2-1, with D unresolved. The CDR3 is 13 amino acids. Germline assignment: CDR1 MGHRA and CDR2 YSYEKL. V was clipped by 2 bases and J by 2 bases, with 4 bases between them. CDR3 protein: CASSQPAYNEQFF. CDR3 DNA: TGCGCCAGCAGCCAACCAGCCTACAATGAGCAGTTCTTC.

The CDR3 loop is CASSLALGQPQHF. In DNA, the CDR3 is TGTGCCAGCAGCTTGGCACTCGGGCAGCCCCAGCATTTT. This chain uses TRBV7-2 with TRBJ1-5; D unclear. This CDR3 region has 13 residues. CDR1 is SGHTA and CDR2 is FQGNSA in the germline V gene. The V end was cut by 3 bases, the J end by 7 bases, with 10 bases between.

This clone is medium-sized. The gene calls are TRBV5-6 and TRBJ2-7, with D perhaps matching TRBD1 (6 bases). Deletions cut 0 bases from V and 4 bases from J, with 11 bases between. CDR1 and CDR2 from the germline V gene are SGHDT and YYEEEE. There are 14 residues in the CDR3. The CDR3 region is CASSLVGGGYEQYF. The CDR3 nucleotides are TGTGCCAGCAGCTTGGTAGGGGGTGGGTACGAGCAGTACTTC. Complete variable domain (other parts from reference TRBV5-6 and TRBJ2-7): DAGVTQSPTHLIKTRGQQVTLRCSPKSGHDTVSWYQQALGQGPQFIFQYYEEEERQRGNFPDRFSGHQFPNYSSELNVNALLLGDSALYLCASSLVGGGYEQYFGPGTRLTVT.

The chain couples TRBV6-1 to TRBJ1-1; D gene unclear. The CDR3 length is 14 residues. Trimming shortened V by 4 bases and J by 0 bases, and 9 bases separated the two germline ends. Looked up from germline, CDR1 is MNHNS and CDR2 is SASEGT. CDR3 region: CASSGKSMNTEAFF. CDR3 sequence (DNA): TGTGCCAGCAGTGGAAAGAGTATGAACACTGAAGCTTTCTTT.

The chain is built from TRBV15 and TRBJ1-5; D is possibly TRBD1 (5 bases). The V end was cut by 5 bases, the J end by 0 bases, with 32 bases between. The CDR3 loop spans 22 amino acids. CDR1 is LNHNV, CDR2 YYDKDF, per germline (reference sequence). The CDR3 coding sequence is TGTGCCACCAGCGTTGGGAGAGGGGCCAGTGCGGGGGTGAGGGGTAGCAATCAGCCCCAGCATTTT. Translating it yields CATSVGRGASAGVRGSNQPQHF.

The V call is TRBV7-2, the J call TRBJ2-3; D is undetermined. Trimming shortened V by 8 bases and J by 1 base, and 7 bases separated the two germline ends. The CDR3 contains 12 residues. The germline V gene has CDR1 SGHTA and CDR2 FQGNSA. The CDR3 sequence is CASPPGTDTQYF. The CDR3, as DNA: TGTGCCAGCCCCCCGGGCACAGATACGCAGTATTTT.

The genes are TRBV7-6 and TRBJ1-4, with D perhaps matching TRBD1 (5 bases). The CDR3 loop spans 15 amino acids. Germline V lookup: CDR1 SGHVS, CDR2 FNYEAQ. The germline V and J ends were trimmed by 2 bases and 5 bases, with 12 bases remaining between them. DNA of the CDR3: TGTGCCAGCAGCTTAATTCAGGGATCGAATGAAAAACTGTTTTTT. It specifies CASSLIQGSNEKLFF.

This chain uses TRBV10-2 with TRBJ1-1; no reliable D call. CDR3 length equals 12 residues. V was clipped by 2 bases and J by 3 bases, with 4 bases between them. CDR1 is WSHSY, CDR2 SAAADI, per germline. The CDR3 loop is CASSEGYTEAFF. DNA for the CDR3: TGCGCCAGCAGTGAGGGCTACACTGAAGCTTTCTTT.

The gene calls are TRBV6-4 and TRBJ1-4; weak D call: TRBD1 (5 bases). Germline lookup yields CDR1 MRHNA and CDR2 SNTAGT. CDR3 length equals 17 residues. The V end was cut by 7 bases, the J end by 5 bases, with 23 bases between. CDR3: CASIRPGETDTNEKLFF. The DNA of the CDR3 is TGTGCCAGCATAAGGCCGGGAGAGACAGACACCAATGAAAAACTGTTTTTT.

The chain links TRBV7-7 to TRBJ2-1; TRBD1 agrees at 10 bases. Germline-derived CDR1 and CDR2 are SSHAT and FNYEAQ (reference sequence). The CDR3 is 15 residues long. V trimming: 0 bases; J trimming: 8 bases; junction bases outside the gene matches: 4. CDR3 nucleotide sequence: TGTGCCAGCAGCTTAGCTGCGACAGGGGGCGATGAGCAGTTCTTC. Its protein is CASSLAATGGDEQFF.

This clone was picked up one time. The chain employs TRBV18 and TRBJ1-1; no firm D call. V was shortened by 2 bases and J by 1 base, with 11 bases between the two germline ends. CDR3 size: 15 residues. CDR1 KGHSH and CDR2 LQKENI come from the germline V gene. Here the CDR3 reads CASSPVRLWNTEAFF. CDR3 in DNA: TGTGCCAGCTCACCAGTTAGACTCTGGAACACTGAAGCTTTCTTT.

This chain uses TRBV5-5 with TRBJ1-1; D is undetermined. The CDR3 loop spans 13 amino acids. Trimming pared 0 bases from V and 6 bases from J, leaving 9 bases between. Germline-derived CDR1 and CDR2 are SGHKS and YYEKEE (reference sequence). CDR3 DNA sequence: TGTGCCAGCAGCTTGGTTGAGTACGCTGAAGCTTTCTTT. Amino acids: CASSLVEYAEAFF. Complete variable domain (other parts from reference TRBV5-5 and TRBJ1-1): DAGVTQSPTHLIKTRGQQVTLRCSPISGHKSVSWYQQVLGQGPQFIFQYYEKEERGRGNFPDRFSARQFPNYSSELNVNALLLGDSALYLCASSLVEYAEAFFGQGTRLTVV.

The chain is built from TRBV6-6 and TRBJ1-2; 9 nucleotides align to TRBD1. Trimming cost V 2 bases and J 8 bases; bases outside gene matches: 6. Germline V lookup: CDR1 MNHNY, CDR2 SVGAGI (reference sequence). CDR3 size: 14 residues. The CDR3 DNA sequence: TGTGCCAGCAGTTACGTCGGGACAGGGAGCGGCTACACCTTC. This gives the protein CASSYVGTGSGYTF.